This T cell receptor beta chain is drawn from a study of T cell repertoires in cytomegalovirus infection. Study at large: CMV infection plus the matching HLA type was flagged by public TCR beta signatures.

In TCRdb, the reads were re-called with MiXCR into one record per CDR3 protein. Among 570,000 or so distinct CDR3 sequences listed, around 40% were seen once. Germline V gene lookup returns CDR1 LNHDA and CDR2 SQIVND (reference sequence). The V gene lost 4 bases and the J gene lost 2 bases, with 15 bases spanning the gap. The CDR3 extends over 16 amino acids. About this clonotype: Its specificity is not known.

The sample consisted of cultured PBMCs, taken from culture after CMV antigen stimulation. The TCR comes from a human donor in good health (CMV status not recorded). Some clones in this sample may be carry-over from other donors' samples. The genes are TRBV19 and TRBJ2-1, with D possibly matching TRBD2 (6 bases). The CDR3 nucleotides are TGTGCCAGTAGTAGGGACTCCATACGAGCCTACAATGAGCAGTTCTTC. This codes for CASSRDSIRAYNEQFF. Looking up the rest from reference TRBV19 and TRBJ2-1 gives the full variable domain: DGGITQSPKYLFRKEGQNVTLSCEQNLNHDAMYWYRQDPGQGLRLIYYSQIVNDFQKGDIAEGYSVSREKKESFPLTVTSAQKNPTAFYLCASSRDSIRAYNEQFFGPGTRLTVL.